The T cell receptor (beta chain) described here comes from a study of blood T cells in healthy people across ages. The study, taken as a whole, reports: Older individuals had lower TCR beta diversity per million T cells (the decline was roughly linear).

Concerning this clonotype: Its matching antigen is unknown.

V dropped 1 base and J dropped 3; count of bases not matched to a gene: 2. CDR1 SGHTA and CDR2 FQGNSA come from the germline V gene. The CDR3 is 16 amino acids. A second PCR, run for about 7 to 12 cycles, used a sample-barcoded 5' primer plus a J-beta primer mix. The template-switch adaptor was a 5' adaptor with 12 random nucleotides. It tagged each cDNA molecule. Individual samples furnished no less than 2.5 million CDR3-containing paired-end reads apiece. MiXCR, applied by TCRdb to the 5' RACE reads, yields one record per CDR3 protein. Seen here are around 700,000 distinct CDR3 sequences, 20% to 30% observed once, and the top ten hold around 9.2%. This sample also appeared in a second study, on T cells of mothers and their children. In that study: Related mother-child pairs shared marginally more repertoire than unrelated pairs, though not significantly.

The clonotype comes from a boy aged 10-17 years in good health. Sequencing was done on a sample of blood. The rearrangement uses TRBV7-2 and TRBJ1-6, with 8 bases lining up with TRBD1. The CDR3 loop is CASSLEDRDYNSPLHF. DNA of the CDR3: TGTGCCAGCAGCTTAGAGGACAGGGACTATAATTCACCCCTCCACTTT. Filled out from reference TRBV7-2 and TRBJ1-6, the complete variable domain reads GAGVSQSPSNKVTEKGKDVELRCDPISGHTALYWYRQSLGQGLEFLIYFQGNSAPDKSGLPSDRFSAERTGGSVSTLTIQRTQQEDSAVYLCASSLEDRDYNSPLHFGNGTRLTVT.